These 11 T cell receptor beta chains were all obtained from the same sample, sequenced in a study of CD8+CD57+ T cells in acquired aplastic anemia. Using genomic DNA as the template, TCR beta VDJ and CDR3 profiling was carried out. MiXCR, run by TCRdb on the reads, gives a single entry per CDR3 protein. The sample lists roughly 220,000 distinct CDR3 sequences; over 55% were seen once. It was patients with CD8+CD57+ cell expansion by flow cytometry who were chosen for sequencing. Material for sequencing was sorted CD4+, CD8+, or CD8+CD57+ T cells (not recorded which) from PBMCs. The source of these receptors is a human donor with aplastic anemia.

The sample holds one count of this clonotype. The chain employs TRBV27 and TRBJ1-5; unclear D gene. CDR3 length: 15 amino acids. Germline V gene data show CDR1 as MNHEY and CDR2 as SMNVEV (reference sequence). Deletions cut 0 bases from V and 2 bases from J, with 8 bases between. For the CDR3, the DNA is TGTGCCAGCAGTTTATCGGGGTACGGCAATCAGCCCCAGCATTTT. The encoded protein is CASSLSGYGNQPQHF.

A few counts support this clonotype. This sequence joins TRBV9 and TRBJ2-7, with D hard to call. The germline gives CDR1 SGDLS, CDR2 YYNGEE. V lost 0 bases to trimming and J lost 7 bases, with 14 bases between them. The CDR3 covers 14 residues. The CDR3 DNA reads TGTGCCAGCAGCGTAGTTGCGGCCTCGGAGGAGCAGTACTTC. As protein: CASSVVAASEEQYF.

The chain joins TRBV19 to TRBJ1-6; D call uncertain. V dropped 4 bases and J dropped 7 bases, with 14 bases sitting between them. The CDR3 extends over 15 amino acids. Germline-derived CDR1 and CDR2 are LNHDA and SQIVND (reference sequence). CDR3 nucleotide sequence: TGTGCCAGTAGTAAGGGTCCAGGCACCAATTCACCCCTCCACTTT. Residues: CASSKGPGTNSPLHF. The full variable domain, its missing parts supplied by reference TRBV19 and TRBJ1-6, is DGGITQSPKYLFRKEGQNVTLSCEQNLNHDAMYWYRQDPGQGLRLIYYSQIVNDFQKGDIAEGYSVSREKKESFPLTVTSAQKNPTAFYLCASSKGPGTNSPLHFGNGTRLTVT.

The CDR3 nucleotides are TGTGCCACCAGCAGCGGACTAGCCAATGAGCAGTTCTTC. Encoded protein: CATSSGLANEQFF. The chain employs TRBV15 and TRBJ2-1; TRBD2 agrees at 8 bases. Trimming took 3 bases from V and 6 from J; bases not matched to a gene: 1. Germline CDR1 is LNHNV and CDR2 is YYDKDF (reference sequence). The CDR3 sequence is 13 residues long. Looking up the rest from reference TRBV15 and TRBJ2-1 gives the full variable domain: DAMVIQNPRYQVTQFGKPVTLSCSQTLNHNVMYWYQQKSSQAPKLLFHYYDKDFNNEADTPDNFQSRRPNTSFCFLDIRSPGLGDTAMYLCATSSGLANEQFFGPGTRLTVL.

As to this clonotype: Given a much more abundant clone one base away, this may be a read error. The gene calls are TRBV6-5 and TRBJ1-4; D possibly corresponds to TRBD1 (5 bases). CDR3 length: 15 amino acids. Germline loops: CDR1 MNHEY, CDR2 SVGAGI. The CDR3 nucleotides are TGTGCCAGCAGTTACGGGGCCTCAACTAATGAAAATCTGTTTTTT. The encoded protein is CASSYGASTNENLFF.

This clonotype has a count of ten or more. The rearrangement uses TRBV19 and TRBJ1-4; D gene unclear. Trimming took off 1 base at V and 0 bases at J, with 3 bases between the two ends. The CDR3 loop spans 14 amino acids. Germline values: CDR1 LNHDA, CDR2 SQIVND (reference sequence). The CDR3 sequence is CASSIGTTNEKLFF. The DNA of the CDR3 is TGTGCCAGTAGTATAGGGACAACTAATGAAAAACTGTTTTTT.

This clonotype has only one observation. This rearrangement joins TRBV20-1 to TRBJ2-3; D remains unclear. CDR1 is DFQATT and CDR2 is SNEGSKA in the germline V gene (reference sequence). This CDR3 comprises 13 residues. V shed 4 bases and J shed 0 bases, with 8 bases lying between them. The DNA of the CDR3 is TGCAGTGCTATCCTGGGTAGCACAGATACGCAGTATTTT. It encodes CSAILGSTDTQYF.

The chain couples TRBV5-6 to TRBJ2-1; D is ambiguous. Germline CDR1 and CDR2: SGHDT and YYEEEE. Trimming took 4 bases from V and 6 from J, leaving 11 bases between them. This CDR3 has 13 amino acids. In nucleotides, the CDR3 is TGTGCCAGCAGCATCGGAATGGCCAATGAGCAGTTCTTC. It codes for CASSIGMANEQFF.

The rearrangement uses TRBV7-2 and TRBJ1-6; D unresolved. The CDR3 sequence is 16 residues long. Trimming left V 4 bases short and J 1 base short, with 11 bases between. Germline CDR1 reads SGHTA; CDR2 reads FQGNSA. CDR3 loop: CASSSGDGSYNSPLHF. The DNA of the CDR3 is TGTGCCAGCAGCTCAGGCGATGGGTCCTATAATTCACCCCTCCACTTT.

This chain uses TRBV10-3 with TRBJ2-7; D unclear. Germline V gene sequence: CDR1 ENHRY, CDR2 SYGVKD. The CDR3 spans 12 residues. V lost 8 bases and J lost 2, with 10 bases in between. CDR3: CAIGDNPYEQYF. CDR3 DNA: TGTGCCATCGGAGACAACCCCTACGAGCAGTACTTC.

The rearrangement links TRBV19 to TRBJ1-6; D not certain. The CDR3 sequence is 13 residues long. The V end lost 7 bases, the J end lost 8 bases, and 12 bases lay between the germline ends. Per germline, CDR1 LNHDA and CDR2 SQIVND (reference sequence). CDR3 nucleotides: TGTGCCAGTACCTATACTGGGGATTCACCCCTCCACTTT. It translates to CASTYTGDSPLHF. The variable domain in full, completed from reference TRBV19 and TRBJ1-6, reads DGGITQSPKYLFRKEGQNVTLSCEQNLNHDAMYWYRQDPGQGLRLIYYSQIVNDFQKGDIAEGYSVSREKKESFPLTVTSAQKNPTAFYLCASTYTGDSPLHFGNGTRLTVT.